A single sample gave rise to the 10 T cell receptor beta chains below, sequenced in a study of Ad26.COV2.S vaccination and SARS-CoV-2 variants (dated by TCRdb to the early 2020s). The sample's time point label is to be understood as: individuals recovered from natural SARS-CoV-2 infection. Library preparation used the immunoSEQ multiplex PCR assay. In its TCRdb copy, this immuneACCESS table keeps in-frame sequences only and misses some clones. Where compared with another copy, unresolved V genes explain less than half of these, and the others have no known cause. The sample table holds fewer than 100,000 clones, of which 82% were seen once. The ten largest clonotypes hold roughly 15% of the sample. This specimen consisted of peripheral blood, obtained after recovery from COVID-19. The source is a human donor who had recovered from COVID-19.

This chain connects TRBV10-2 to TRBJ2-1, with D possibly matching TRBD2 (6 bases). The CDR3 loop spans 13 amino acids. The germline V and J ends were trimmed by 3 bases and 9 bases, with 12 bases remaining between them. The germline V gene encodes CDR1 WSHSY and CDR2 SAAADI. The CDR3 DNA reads TGCGCCAGCAGTGAACTAGCAAGCGGTGAGCAGTTCTTC. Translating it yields CASSELASGEQFF.

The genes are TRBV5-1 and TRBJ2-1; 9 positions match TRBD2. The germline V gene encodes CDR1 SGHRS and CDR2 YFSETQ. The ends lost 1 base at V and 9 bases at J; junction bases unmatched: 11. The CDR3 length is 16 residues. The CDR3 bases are TGCGCCAGCAGCTTGTATAGCGGGAGAGACGGACGTGAGCAGTTCTTC. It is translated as CASSLYSGRDGREQFF.

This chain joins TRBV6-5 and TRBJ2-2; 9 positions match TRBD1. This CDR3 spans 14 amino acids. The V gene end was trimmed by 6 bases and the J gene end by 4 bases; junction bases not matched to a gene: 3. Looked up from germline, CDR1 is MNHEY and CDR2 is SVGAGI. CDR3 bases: TGTGCCAGCAGCCAACAGGGGGCCACCGGGGAGCTGTTTTTT. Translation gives CASSQQGATGELFF.

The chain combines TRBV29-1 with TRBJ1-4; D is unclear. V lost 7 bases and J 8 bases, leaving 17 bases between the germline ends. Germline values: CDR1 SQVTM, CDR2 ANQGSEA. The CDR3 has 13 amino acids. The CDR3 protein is CSGLEGVEEKLFF. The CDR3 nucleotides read TGCAGCGGCCTGGAGGGCGTGGAAGAAAAACTGTTTTTT.

This CDR3 reads CASSPPGTKDYGYTF. The CDR3 nucleotides are TGTGCCAGTAGTCCCCCCGGGACTAAAGACTATGGCTACACCTTC. The chain is built from TRBV19 and TRBJ1-2; D is perhaps TRBD1 (5 bases). Deletions cut 5 bases from V and 3 bases from J, with 16 bases between. The CDR3 is made up of 15 amino acids. Germline V gene lookup returns CDR1 LNHDA and CDR2 SQIVND (reference sequence).

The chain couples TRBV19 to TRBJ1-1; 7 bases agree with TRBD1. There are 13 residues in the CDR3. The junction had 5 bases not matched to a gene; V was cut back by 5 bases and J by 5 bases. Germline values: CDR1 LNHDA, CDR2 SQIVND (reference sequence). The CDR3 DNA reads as TGTGCCAGTAGTCCCCAGGGGGGGACTGAAGCTTTCTTT. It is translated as CASSPQGGTEAFF.

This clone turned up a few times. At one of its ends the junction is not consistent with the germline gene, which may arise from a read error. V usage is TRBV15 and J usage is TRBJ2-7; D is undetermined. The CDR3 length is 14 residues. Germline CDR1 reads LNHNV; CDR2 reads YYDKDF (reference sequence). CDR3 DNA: TGTGCCACCAGCGGAGAGGTACTCGCCTACGAGCAGTACTTC. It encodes CATSGEVLAYEQYF.

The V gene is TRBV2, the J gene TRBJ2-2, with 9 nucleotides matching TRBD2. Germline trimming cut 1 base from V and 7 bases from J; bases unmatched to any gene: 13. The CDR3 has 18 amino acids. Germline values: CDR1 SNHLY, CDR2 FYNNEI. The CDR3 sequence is CASSEESASGIGSGELFF. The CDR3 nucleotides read TGTGCCAGCAGTGAAGAGTCAGCTAGCGGGATTGGGAGCGGGGAGCTGTTTTTT.

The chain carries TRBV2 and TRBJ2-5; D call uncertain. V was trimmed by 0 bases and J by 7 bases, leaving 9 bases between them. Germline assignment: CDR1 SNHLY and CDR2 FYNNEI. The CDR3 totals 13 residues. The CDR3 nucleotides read TGTGCCAGCAGTGAAGCCAGCTACGGGACCCAGTACTTC. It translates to CASSEASYGTQYF.

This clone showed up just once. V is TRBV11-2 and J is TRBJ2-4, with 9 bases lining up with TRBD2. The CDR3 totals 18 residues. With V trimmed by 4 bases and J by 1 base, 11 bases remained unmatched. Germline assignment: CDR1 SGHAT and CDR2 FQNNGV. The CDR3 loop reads CASSSVSGSIIAKNIQYF. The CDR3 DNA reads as TGTGCCAGCAGCTCGGTTAGCGGGAGTATAATCGCCAAAAACATTCAGTACTTC. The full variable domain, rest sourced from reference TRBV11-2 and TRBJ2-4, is EAGVAQSPRYKIIEKRQSVAFWCNPISGHATLYWYQQILGQGPKLLIQFQNNGVVDDSQLPKDRFSAERLKGVDSTLKIQPAKLEDSAVYLCASSSVSGSIIAKNIQYFGAGTRLSVL.